This T cell receptor beta chain was identified in a study of blood T cell repertoires in COVID-19. Looking at the study overall: Samples of COVID-19 (acute and convalescent) were obtained from the United States, Italy and Spain.

The trim removed 6 bases at V and 2 bases at J, leaving 6 bases unmatched. The CDR3 is made up of 14 amino acids. Per germline, CDR1 SGHRS and CDR2 YFSETQ. The protocol was immunoSEQ multiplex PCR, while the TCRdb copy is restricted to in-frame clones and leaves out a portion. The sample includes fewer than 450,000 clones, approximately 90% seen only once; the top ten take 10% to 15%. Sequences were obtained from peripheral blood. This sequence originates from a woman aged 45-65 years with COVID-19, enrolled during active disease. This sequence joins TRBV5-1 and TRBJ2-5; 8 positions agree with TRBD1. The CDR3 bases are TGCGCCAGCACCAAACAGGGGGGACAAGAGACCCAGTACTTC. It specifies CASTKQGGQETQYF.